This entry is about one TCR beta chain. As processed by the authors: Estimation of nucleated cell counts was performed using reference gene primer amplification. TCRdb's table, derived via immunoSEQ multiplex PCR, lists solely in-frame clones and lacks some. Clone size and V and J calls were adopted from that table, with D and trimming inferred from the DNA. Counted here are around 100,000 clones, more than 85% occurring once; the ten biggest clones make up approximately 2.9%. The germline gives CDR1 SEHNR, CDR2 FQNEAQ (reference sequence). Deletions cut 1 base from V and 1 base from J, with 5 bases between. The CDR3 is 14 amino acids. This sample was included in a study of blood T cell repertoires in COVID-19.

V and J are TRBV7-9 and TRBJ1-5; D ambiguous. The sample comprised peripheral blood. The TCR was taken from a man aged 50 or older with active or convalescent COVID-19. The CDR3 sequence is CASSLGPSNQPQHF. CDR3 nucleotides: TGTGCCAGCAGCTTAGGTCCGAGCAATCAGCCCCAGCATTTT.